One sample yielded the 3 T cell receptor beta chains listed below, sequenced in a study of T cell repertoires in cytomegalovirus infection. No antigen is known for these receptors. A single record per CDR3 protein comes from TCRdb applying MiXCR to the reads. This table holds about 220,000 distinct CDR3 sequences, 35% to 45% found once. This specimen consisted of CD8+ T cells from cultured PBMCs, obtained from culture after CMV antigen stimulation. The receptor set was obtained from a human donor in good health (CMV status not recorded). Some clones in this sample may be carry-over from other donors' samples.

The rearrangement joins TRBV10-2 to TRBJ1-2, with a weak D call TRBD1 (6 bases). The CDR3 loop spans 16 amino acids. Germline assignment: CDR1 WSHSY and CDR2 SAAADI. V was cut by 4 bases and J by 4 bases, with 19 bases left in between. CDR3 coding DNA: TGCGCCAGCAGTGGGATTCTCGAGGGGGGTTCCTATGGCTACACCTTC. This translates into CASSGILEGGSYGYTF.

The genes are TRBV20-1 and TRBJ2-1; 8 nucleotides agree with TRBD2. The CDR3 consists of 15 residues. Germline V CDR1 and CDR2: DFQATT, SNEGSKA (reference sequence). V gave up 3 bases and J gave up 3 bases; unmatched junction bases: 7. The DNA for the CDR3 is TGCAGTGCTAGGATACGGGGGGGAGTCTACAATGAGCAGTTCTTC. Its translation: CSARIRGGVYNEQFF.

This clonotype was observed once. Given a much more abundant clone one base away, this may be a read error. The CDR3 carries no conserved terminal phenylalanine or tryptophan, so it likely arises from a read error. CDR3 in DNA: TGTGCCAGCAGTTTTAGGACCGAAAGGGACGAGCAGTACTTA. It is translated as CASSFRTERDEQYL. The chain combines TRBV28 with TRBJ2-7; D call uncertain. CDR3 length: 14 amino acids. V was pared by 3 bases and J by 5 bases, with 14 bases between. Germline V gives CDR1 MDHEN, CDR2 SYDVKM.